This TCR beta chain was captured in a study of response to subunit inactivated influenza vaccine. Whole-study findings and limits: That few new T cells are recruited by each seasonal influenza vaccination was the authors' suggestion.

TCRdb passed the RT-PCR reads through MiXCR, listing each CDR3 protein once. Here the sample spans about 570,000 distinct CDR3 sequences, roughly 12% being singletons. Note on this clonotype: What it binds is unknown.

These same records also appear under a second study, on T cells expressing NK-cell markers. According to that study: The TCR beta cDNA came from 5'RACE template switching with UMIs. Several experiments employed an anti-gamma-delta TCR antibody to confine sorting to alpha-beta TCR T cells. The same clonotypes also predominated in the CD3+CD56-NKG2C+ fraction of several donors. Whether expanded NKG2C+ T cell clones recognized HCMV stayed uncertain.

Sequenced material: PBMCs from blood, taken on the day of vaccination. This TCR came from a man between 45 and 60 years old who received an inactivated influenza vaccine.

CDR3 sequence: CAWWVPGQFYEQYF. CDR3 in DNA: TGTGCCTGGTGGGTCCCAGGGCAGTTTTACGAGCAGTACTTC. The V call is TRBV30, the J call TRBJ2-7; perhaps TRBD1 as D (5 bases). The length of the CDR3 is 14 residues. Germline values: CDR1 GTSNPN, CDR2 SVGIG (reference sequence). The germline V and J ends were trimmed by 5 bases and 4 bases, with 18 bases remaining between them.